Reported below is one TCR beta chain. The data are from a study of blood T cell repertoires in COVID-19. Study background: Samples taken during acute and convalescent COVID-19 were collected in the United States, Italy and Spain. From T cells, B-cell-depleted T cells, or PBMCs came the material, which was cDNA or gDNA.

How the authors handled the data: Estimation of nucleated cell counts was performed using reference gene primer amplification. TCRdb's table, derived via immunoSEQ multiplex PCR, lists solely in-frame clones and lacks some. V, J and clone size are those of that table, while D and trimming were read from the DNA. The sample has approximately 82,000 clones, around 85% seen once. This TCR was recovered from a woman aged 70-85 years with active or convalescent COVID-19. Sequencing was carried out using peripheral blood.

CDR3 DNA sequence: TGTGCCAGCAGCCGACCCCAGGGGTTAGCTAACTATGGCTACACCTTC. It translates to CASSRPQGLANYGYTF. The rearrangement uses TRBV28 and TRBJ1-2; TRBD1 might be the D (6 bases). The germline gives CDR1 MDHEN, CDR2 SYDVKM. The V and J ends lost 6 bases and 0 bases respectively, with 17 bases between them. This CDR3 comprises 16 residues.